The present TCR beta chain was sequenced within a study of blood T cell repertoires in COVID-19 (dated by TCRdb to about 2020). Notes on the research overall: Samples covering the acute and convalescent phases of COVID-19 were provided by collaborators in the United States, Italy and Spain. The material from the prospective study consisted of cDNA or gDNA derived from T cells, B-cell-depleted T cells, or PBMCs. Deeply sampled blood TCRbeta repertoires from subjects exposed to, actively infected with, or recovered from COVID-19 were included in the dataset. The repertoires were released in a freely available public database meant as a resource for research on the immune response to SARS-CoV-2. The samples were drawn from the first 160 participants of the ongoing ImmuneRACE study and from under 1,500 subjects provided by 6 global collaborators. The sample metadata nearly always contained a de-identified subject ID, COVID-19 status, age in years and sex. HLA class I and class II types, where available, came from metadata supplied by the sample provider rather than from assay-based typing.

V was cut back by 3 bases and J by 4 bases, leaving a gap of 16 bases between them. The CDR3 numbers 16 residues from cysteine through phenylalanine. The retained sequence is limited to the CDR3, 48 bases, with the frame set at the first base. Per the germline V gene (reference sequence), SEHNR is the CDR1 and FQNEAQ is the CDR2. Summary of the overall study and its limitations: Clinical and demographic metadata were provided uncurated, with the amount varying by source and participant.

In the prospective study, participants were about 18 to 95 years old, resided in 25 or so geographic areas of the United States, and were enrolled through a virtual design. In the prospective study, participants were assigned to cohorts based on the clinical history participants reported in a screening survey and a study questionnaire. Exposed participants had been in contact, within 2 weeks of entering the study, with a person who had a PCR-confirmed or clinician-diagnosed case of COVID-19. Mobile phlebotomists in the prospective study collected whole blood, serum and a nasopharyngeal or oropharyngeal swab from every participant. Prospective study participants could optionally give additional blood draws and questionnaires over a 2-month period. Before DNA extraction, prospective study blood samples were shipped either frozen or at room temperature. TCRbeta CDR3 regions were amplified from genomic DNA by means of the immunoSEQ Assay, a bias-controlled multiplex PCR. The original pipeline was this. Nucleated cell counts per sample were estimated from amplification of reference gene primers within the assay. Sequence reads were collapsed and filtered to measure the absolute abundance of every unique TCRbeta CDR3 rearrangement. Productive Simpson clonality was computed per sample as the square root of Simpson's diversity index over productive rearrangements. The table was pulled from immuneACCESS by TCRdb, which kept in-frame rearrangements only. Such tables lose some clones; where checked, under half of the loss comes from unresolved V genes, and the rest has no known cause. V, J and clone size reflect that table, while D and trimming were determined from the DNA. The sample table lists about 140,000 clones, approximately 80% of them with a count of one. 1.5% to 2% of the sample lies in the top ten.

This clone was counted once. Its antigen is currently not known. The input lacks base qualities; no much larger clone sits a single base away. Sample: PBMCs or T cells enriched from blood (not recorded which). The receptor's source is a woman aged 18-29 years who had been exposed to COVID-19. The chain was built from TRBV7-9 and TRBJ1-3, with a tentative D gene TRBD1 over 6 matching bases. The CDR3 reads CASSFLWGRGGNTIYF. At the DNA level, the sequence is TGTGCCAGCAGCTTCCTGTGGGGCAGGGGAGGAAACACCATATATTTT.